This is a list of T cell receptor beta chains from one sample in a study of shared clonotypes between healthy human individuals. Profiling relied on immunoSEQ multiplex PCR, and the TCRdb table lists in-frame clones only, not all of them. The sample yields hundreds of thousands of clones, under 80% seen once. Material for sequencing was memory CD4+ T cells sorted from blood. These receptors were collected from a woman in her twenties or thirties in good health. Both conserved end residues are part of each CDR3. Each record gives: CDR3 protein, CDR3 DNA, J gene, D gene, V gene, clone size. The D gene is left open where the match is weak. Only some rows state a clone size, as once, few, many or a class for expanded clones.

CDR3 protein: CASTERRETQYF
CDR3 DNA: TGTGCCAGCACCGAAAGGCGAGAGACCCAGTACTTC
J gene: TRBJ2-5
D gene: -
V gene: TRBV2
clone size: -

CDR3 protein: CASSSGQGRPTNEKLFF
CDR3 DNA: TGTGCCAGCAGTTCTGGTCAGGGGCGACCAACTAATGAAAAACTGTTTTTT
J gene: TRBJ1-4
D gene: -
V gene: TRBV5-4
clone size: -

CDR3 protein: CASSFEEGKLFF
CDR3 DNA: TGTGCCAGCAGTTTTGAGGAGGGGAAACTGTTTTTT
J gene: TRBJ1-4
D gene: -
V gene: TRBV28
clone size: -

CDR3 protein: CASTRTSGRAARAGELFF
CDR3 DNA: TGTGCCAGCACCCGGACTAGCGGGAGGGCCGCTAGAGCCGGGGAGCTGTTTTTT
J gene: TRBJ2-2
D gene: TRBD2
V gene: TRBV27
clone size: few

CDR3 protein: CASSEEVISYEQYF
CDR3 DNA: TGTGCCAGCAGTGAGGAGGTGATTTCCTACGAGCAGTACTTC
J gene: TRBJ2-7
D gene: -
V gene: TRBV6-5
clone size: once

CDR3 protein: CASSLSSSYNEQFF
CDR3 DNA: TGCGCCAGCAGCTTGAGTAGCTCCTACAATGAGCAGTTCTTC
J gene: TRBJ2-1
D gene: -
V gene: TRBV5-1
clone size: -

CDR3 protein: CSVEGAENYEQYF
CDR3 DNA: TGCAGCGTTGAAGGGGCAGAGAACTACGAGCAGTACTTC
J gene: TRBJ2-7
D gene: -
V gene: TRBV29-1
clone size: -

CDR3 protein: CSASLIDEQFF
CDR3 DNA: TGCAGTGCTAGTCTTATCGATGAGCAGTTCTTC
J gene: TRBJ2-1
D gene: -
V gene: TRBV20-1
clone size: -

CDR3 protein: CASREQGSEAFF
CDR3 DNA: TGTGCCAGCAGAGAACAGGGTTCTGAAGCTTTCTTT
J gene: TRBJ1-1
D gene: -
V gene: TRBV28
clone size: -

CDR3 protein: CASRVTSGRANEQFF
CDR3 DNA: TGTGCCAGCAGGGTGACTAGCGGGAGGGCCAATGAGCAGTTCTTC
J gene: TRBJ2-1
D gene: TRBD2
V gene: TRBV11-2
clone size: -

CDR3 protein: CASSFLAANEQFF
CDR3 DNA: TGCGCCAGCAGTTTTCTAGCGGCCAATGAGCAGTTCTTC
J gene: TRBJ2-1
D gene: TRBD2
V gene: TRBV5-1
clone size: -

CDR3 protein: CASSLDQETQYF
CDR3 DNA: TGTGCCAGCAGCTTAGATCAAGAGACCCAGTACTTC
J gene: TRBJ2-5
D gene: -
V gene: TRBV7-2
clone size: -

CDR3 protein: CASKSGTGIYEQYF
CDR3 DNA: TGTGCCAGCAAATCCGGGACAGGGATCTACGAGCAGTACTTC
J gene: TRBJ2-7
D gene: TRBD1
V gene: TRBV2
clone size: few

CDR3 protein: CASSLSGGPLLGEKLFF
CDR3 DNA: TGTGCCAGCAGTTTATCGGGGGGACCCCTATTAGGCGAAAAACTGTTTTTT
J gene: TRBJ1-4
D gene: -
V gene: TRBV27
clone size: once

CDR3 protein: CSVLQGAFEETQYF
CDR3 DNA: TGCAGCGTTCTGCAGGGGGCTTTCGAAGAGACCCAGTACTTC
J gene: TRBJ2-5
D gene: TRBD1
V gene: TRBV29-1
clone size: -

CDR3 protein: CASSLASGNEQFF
CDR3 DNA: TGTGCCAGCAGCTTGGCTAGCGGCAATGAGCAGTTCTTC
J gene: TRBJ2-1
D gene: TRBD2
V gene: TRBV11-1
clone size: -

CDR3 protein: CASSPGGSGANVLTF
CDR3 DNA: TGTGCCAGCAGCCCAGGGGGCTCTGGGGCCAACGTCCTGACTTTC
J gene: TRBJ2-6
D gene: TRBD1
V gene: TRBV5-4
clone size: -

CDR3 protein: CASSLEDGVINEQFF
CDR3 DNA: TGTGCCAGCAGCTTAGAGGATGGGGTGATCAATGAGCAGTTCTTC
J gene: TRBJ2-1
D gene: -
V gene: TRBV11-2
clone size: -

CDR3 protein: CASSPNLSGNTIYF
CDR3 DNA: TGTGCCAGCAGCCCAAATCTCTCTGGAAACACCATATATTTT
J gene: TRBJ1-3
D gene: -
V gene: TRBV7-2
clone size: -

CDR3 protein: CASSYSRGNIQYF
CDR3 DNA: TGTGCCAGCAGTTACTCGAGAGGGAACATTCAGTACTTC
J gene: TRBJ2-4
D gene: -
V gene: TRBV6-5
clone size: -

CDR3 protein: CASSKSSGRPQETQYF
CDR3 DNA: TGTGCCAGTAGTAAATCTAGCGGGAGGCCCCAAGAGACCCAGTACTTC
J gene: TRBJ2-5
D gene: TRBD2
V gene: TRBV19
clone size: few

CDR3 protein: CASSMAGYGYTF
CDR3 DNA: TGTGCCAGTAGTATGGCGGGCTATGGCTACACCTTC
J gene: TRBJ1-2
D gene: -
V gene: TRBV19
clone size: -

CDR3 protein: CAIQWTGKISGYTF
CDR3 DNA: TGTGCCATACAATGGACAGGGAAAATTTCAGGCTACACCTTC
J gene: TRBJ1-2
D gene: TRBD1
V gene: TRBV28
clone size: medium-sized

CDR3 protein: CASSYNVAGAGEQFF
CDR3 DNA: TGTGCCAGCAGTTACAATGTGGCGGGAGCTGGTGAGCAGTTCTTC
J gene: TRBJ2-1
D gene: TRBD2
V gene: TRBV6-5
clone size: -

CDR3 protein: CASSFQRSGGYEQYF
CDR3 DNA: TGTGCCAGCAGCTTCCAGCGGAGCGGGGGCTACGAGCAGTACTTC
J gene: TRBJ2-7
D gene: TRBD2
V gene: TRBV5-6
clone size: -